A single sample is the source of the 22 T cell receptor beta chains below, sequenced in a study of CD8 T cells in ankylosing spondylitis. General study findings and limits: The study identified a TCR beta motif of roughly eight highly homologous variants that appeared characteristic of ankylosing spondylitis blood.

TCRdb re-called the 5' RACE reads with MiXCR, one entry per CDR3 protein. This repertoire shows under 950,000 distinct CDR3 sequences, under 20% found once; its top ten account for about 19%. These TCRs are of unknown antigen specificity. The material sequenced was blood, either unsorted or a sorted T cell fraction (not recorded which). The receptors stem from a male donor with ankylosing spondylitis.

This clonotype was picked up a small number of times. The chain recombines TRBV20-1 with TRBJ2-5; D gene unclear. The germline CDR1 and CDR2 sequences are DFQATT and SNEGSKA (reference sequence). Trimming stripped 5 bases from V and 1 base from J, with 17 bases between. CDR3 length equals 15 residues. The CDR3 region has the DNA TGCAGTGCTGACGCGGACGGCCAAGGCCAAGAGACCCAGTACTTC. Translating gives CSADADGQGQETQYF.

The gene calls are TRBV4-1 and TRBJ1-2, with D possibly matching TRBD1 (5 bases). The germline CDR1 and CDR2 sequences are MGHRA and YSYEKL. The CDR3 length is 15 residues. Between the trimmed V and J ends, which lost 2 bases and 3 bases, there was a span of 13 bases. This CDR3 reads CASSQPLGEDYGYTF. For the CDR3, the DNA is TGCGCCAGCAGCCAACCCTTAGGGGAGGACTATGGCTACACCTTC.

This sequence joins TRBV7-2 and TRBJ2-1; D is undetermined. Germline values: CDR1 SGHTA, CDR2 FQGNSA. Trimming left V 6 bases short and J 5 bases short, with 8 bases between. The CDR3 sequence is 12 residues long. The CDR3 protein is CASRRTDNEQFF. The CDR3 DNA reads TGTGCCAGCAGGCGAACAGACAATGAGCAGTTCTTC.

This clonotype has a handful of counts. The chain carries TRBV11-2 and TRBJ2-1, with 12 bases lining up with TRBD2. Per the germline V gene, CDR1 is SGHAT and CDR2 is FQNNGV. This CDR3 comprises 16 residues. V was clipped by 1 base and J by 6 bases; unmatched bases: 4. The CDR3, as DNA: TGTGCCAGCAGCTTAGGTCGACTAGCGGGAGCCAATGAGCAGTTCTTC. This gives the protein CASSLGRLAGANEQFF.

The chain is built from TRBV5-6 and TRBJ2-5; D unresolved. Germline CDR1 reads SGHDT; CDR2 reads YYEEEE. V gave up 2 bases and J gave up 5 bases, with 10 bases separating them. This CDR3 is 13 amino acids long. CDR3 sequence reads: CASSLRTTETQYF. Written as DNA, the CDR3 is TGTGCCAGCAGCTTAAGGACCACGGAGACCCAGTACTTC.

This clonotype was counted only a few times. The chain carries TRBV7-2 and TRBJ2-1; weak D call: TRBD2 (5 bases). This CDR3 spans 14 amino acids. V dropped 3 bases and J dropped 4 bases, with 10 bases sitting between them. The V gene's germline CDR1 is SGHTA and CDR2 FQGNSA. The CDR3 sequence: CASSFHWEYNEQFF. The CDR3 DNA sequence: TGTGCCAGCAGCTTCCATTGGGAGTACAATGAGCAGTTCTTC.

The chain uses TRBV6-4 and TRBJ2-5; no clear D. Germline V gives CDR1 MRHNA, CDR2 SNTAGT. Deletions cut 8 bases from V and 1 base from J, with 17 bases between. The CDR3 contains 15 residues. The chain's CDR3 is CASPADGVSQETQYF. CDR3 nucleotides: TGTGCCAGCCCCGCCGATGGGGTCTCCCAAGAGACCCAGTACTTC.

This clonotype has only a few counts. CDR3 coding DNA: TGCGCCAGCGCAGGGACACCGAACACTGAAGCTTTCTTT. This codes for CASAGTPNTEAFF. This sequence joins TRBV5-1 and TRBJ1-1; possibly TRBD1 for D (6 bases). Germline V gene sequence: CDR1 SGHRS, CDR2 YFSETQ. Trimming removed 7 bases from V and 1 base from J, with 11 bases in between. The CDR3 runs 13 residues.

This chain joins TRBV7-9 and TRBJ2-7; 14 nucleotides agree with TRBD2. CDR3 length equals 15 residues. V lost 4 bases to trimming and J lost 6 bases; unmatched junction nucleotides: 5. Looked up from germline, CDR1 is SEHNR and CDR2 is FQNEAQ (reference sequence). CDR3 in DNA: TGTGCCAGCAGCTCGGGACTAGCGGGAGAGGGCGAGCAGTACTTC. Translation: CASSSGLAGEGEQYF.

This clonotype was seen more than once but under ten times. The V gene is TRBV4-1, the J gene TRBJ2-3; no definite D call. This CDR3 spans 15 amino acids. Trimming left V 0 bases short and J 5 bases short, with 12 bases between. CDR1 is MGHRA, CDR2 YSYEKL, per germline. CDR3 loop: CASSQDPGSRDTQYF. The CDR3 region has the DNA TGCGCCAGCAGCCAAGATCCCGGTTCCAGAGATACGCAGTATTTT.

This clonotype was seen more than once but under ten times. The chain is built from TRBV27 and TRBJ2-1; 10 bases line up with TRBD2. The CDR3 has 16 amino acids. CDR1 MNHEY and CDR2 SMNVEV come from the germline V gene (reference sequence). With 5 bases clipped from V and 10 bases from J, the junction kept 14 bases outside the gene matches. For the CDR3, the DNA is TGTGCCAGCAGTCCCCTGGGAGCGGGAGGGCTGGAAGAGCAGTTCTTC. It encodes CASSPLGAGGLEEQFF.

This clonotype was seen more than once but under ten times. The chain recombines TRBV27 with TRBJ2-3; D possibly corresponds to TRBD2 (5 bases). The V end was cut by 4 bases, the J end by 2 bases, with 13 bases between. Germline CDR1 and CDR2: MNHEY and SMNVEV (reference sequence). The CDR3 extends over 15 amino acids. The CDR3 here is CASSSLSENTDTQYF. For the CDR3, the DNA is TGTGCCAGCAGTTCACTTAGCGAGAACACAGATACGCAGTATTTT.

CDR3 bases: TGCGCCAGCAGCCAAACGCGGACTAGCGGGAGCAAGTATTTT. Translated, it gives CASSQTRTSGSKYF. V and J are TRBV4-3 and TRBJ2-3; 13 nucleotides align to TRBD2. This CDR3 is built from 14 residues. J was trimmed by 13 bases and V by 2 bases; bases with no gene match: 6. Germline V gene lookup returns CDR1 LGHNA and CDR2 YSLEER.

The J gene is TRBJ2-5, the V gene TRBV29-1, with no clear D. The ends were cut back, 0 bases at V and 2 bases at J, with 13 bases in the middle. Germline V gene lookup returns CDR1 SQVTM and CDR2 ANQGSEA. The CDR3 is 15 amino acids. Written as DNA, the CDR3 is TGCAGCGTTGAAGATAGCAGCGAGGAACAAGAGACCCAGTACTTC. This encodes CSVEDSSEEQETQYF.

This rearrangement joins TRBV11-2 to TRBJ2-2; TRBD2 might be the D (5 bases). CDR1 and CDR2 from the germline V gene are SGHAT and FQNNGV. CDR3 length: 15 residues. The germline V and J ends were trimmed by 4 bases and 1 base, with 10 bases remaining between them. The CDR3 loop is CASSSWGENTGELFF. DNA for the CDR3: TGTGCCAGCAGCTCCTGGGGAGAGAACACCGGGGAGCTGTTTTTT.

Only a few counts were recorded for this clonotype. The chain joins TRBV27 to TRBJ1-1; TRBD1 matches at 7 bases. V lost 5 bases, J lost 2 bases, and 5 bases stayed unmatched. The V gene's germline CDR1 is MNHEY and CDR2 SMNVEV (reference sequence). This CDR3 is 14 amino acids long. The CDR3 region is CASSMDRPNTEAFF. CDR3 sequence (DNA): TGTGCCAGCAGTATGGACAGGCCAAACACTGAAGCTTTCTTT.

CDR3 DNA sequence: TGTGCCAGCAGCCCACAGGGGACGACCTTTGAAGCTTTCTTT. This sequence encodes CASSPQGTTFEAFF. The chain links TRBV4-2 to TRBJ1-1, with 7 bases matching TRBD1. CDR1 is LGHNA and CDR2 is YNFKEQ in the germline V gene. The CDR3 contains 14 residues. The junction had 9 bases not matched to a gene; V was cut back by 4 bases and J by 7 bases.

The chain has TRBV21-1 and TRBJ2-7; TRBD1 is the table's D call and was not checked against the DNA. TRBV21-1 is labeled a pseudogene. The CDR3 covers 15 residues. In nucleotides, the CDR3 is TGTGCCAGCAGCAAGGAACAGGGGGTGGCCTACGAGCAGTACTTC. Protein product: CASSKEQGVAYEQYF.

The table lists this clonotype with many counts. This chain connects TRBV15 to TRBJ2-1; D might be TRBD1 (6 bases). CDR3 length: 15 amino acids. Trimming removed 5 bases from V and 5 bases from J, with 16 bases in between. Germline CDR1 reads LNHNV; CDR2 reads YYDKDF (reference sequence). CDR3 coding DNA: TGTGCCACCAGCCCTGGGGGCCTTGGAGACAATGAGCAGTTCTTC. Protein product: CATSPGGLGDNEQFF.

This clonotype has a count of ten or more. The chain employs TRBV3-1 and TRBJ2-7; D remains unclear. There are 14 residues in the CDR3. V was shortened by 3 bases and J by 3 bases, with 12 bases between the two germline ends. CDR1 is LGHDT and CDR2 is YNNKEL in the germline V gene (reference sequence). CDR3 protein: CASSHSGGDYEQYF. CDR3 in DNA: TGTGCCAGCAGCCACTCCGGCGGAGACTACGAGCAGTACTTC.

The chain employs TRBV12-3 or TRBV12-4 and TRBJ2-7; TRBD2 matches at 9 bases. V shed 0 bases and J 0 bases; nucleotides not matched to a gene: 12. This CDR3 has 19 amino acids. The CDR3 spells CASSLARGSGGASSYEQYF. The DNA of the CDR3 is TGTGCCAGCAGTTTAGCGCGAGGTAGCGGGGGCGCGAGCTCCTACGAGCAGTACTTC.

This chain connects TRBV28 to TRBJ1-1; 11 bases are a match to TRBD1. The germline CDR1 and CDR2 sequences are MDHEN and SYDVKM. Trimming at V came to 6 bases and at J to 3 bases, leaving 6 bases not matched to a gene. The CDR3 consists of 15 residues. Here the CDR3 DNA reads TGTGCCAGCAGAGAACCGGGACAGGGGGACACTGAAGCTTTCTTT. Translated, it gives CASREPGQGDTEAFF.